These T cell receptor beta chains were read from a single sample in a study of identical twins. TCRdb reanalysed the 5' RACE reads using MiXCR and keeps one entry per CDR3 protein. The sample has about 1.7 million distinct CDR3 sequences, under 35% seen once. The specimen sequenced was cord blood. Source of these receptors: a newborn girl in good health. Both conserved end residues are part of each CDR3. Fields, in order: V gene, D gene, clone size, J gene, CDR3 DNA, CDR3 protein. The D gene is left open where the match is weak. Rows may omit the clone size; those that give it use once, few, many or a size class.

>TRBV10-3|NA|NA|TRBJ1-2
TGTGCCATCAGTATAATCAAAGCTAACTATGGCTACACCTTC
CAISIIKANYGYTF
>TRBV3-1|NA|few|TRBJ2-1
TGTGCCAGCAGCCAGCTGACGGGGTCCTACAATGAGCAGTTCTTC
CASSQLTGSYNEQFF
>TRBV20-1|TRBD1|few|TRBJ1-6
TGCAGTGCTTTAGCCGGGACAGGGGGTTCACCCCTCCACTTT
CSALAGTGGSPLHF
>TRBV29-1|NA|few|TRBJ2-7
TGCAGCGTTGAGGCAGGGAATTCCTACGAGCAGTACTTC
CSVEAGNSYEQYF
>TRBV13|TRBD2|NA|TRBJ2-7
TGTGCCAGCAGCTTAGCCCGGACTAGCGGCTCCTACGAGCAGTACTTC
CASSLARTSGSYEQYF
>TRBV5-1|NA|once|TRBJ2-3
TGCACCAGCAGCTTCGACAGATCAGATACGCAGTATTTT
CTSSFDRSDTQYF
>TRBV28|TRBD1|many|TRBJ1-1
TGTGCCAGCAGGTCCGGGACAGCGAACACTGAAGCTTTCTTT
CASRSGTANTEAFF
>TRBV29-1|TRBD2|few|TRBJ2-1
TGCAGCGTTGAAGACCTGGGACTAGCGGGGTACAATGAGCAGTTCTTC
CSVEDLGLAGYNEQFF
>TRBV28|NA|NA|TRBJ2-4
TGTGCCAGCAGTCGTTGGGGCCTCAGGCTAGCCAAAAACATTCAGTACTTC
CASSRWGLRLAKNIQYF
>TRBV6-5|NA|NA|TRBJ2-1
TGTGCCAGCACCCCGGCTCTGACCTATTCTTACAATGAGCAGTTCTTC
CASTPALTYSYNEQFF
>TRBV27|NA|NA|TRBJ2-1
TGTGCCAGCAGTTTTTTTGGTTGGGCGGGTCCCTACAATGAGCAGTTCTTC
CASSFFGWAGPYNEQFF
>TRBV4-2|TRBD1|NA|TRBJ2-3
TGTGCCAGCAGCCAACCCCCAGGGGGTTTCACAGATACGCAGTATTTT
CASSQPPGGFTDTQYF
>TRBV5-1|NA|once|TRBJ1-3
TGCGCCAGCAGTGACGGAGGCTCTGGACACACCATATATTTT
CASSDGGSGHTIYF
>TRBV28|NA|NA|TRBJ2-1
TGTGCCAGCAGTTCCGGGGGTCGTGCGTCCTACAATGAGCAGTTCTTC
CASSSGGRASYNEQFF
>TRBV5-1|NA|many|TRBJ2-1
TGCGCCAGCAGCAGAGCTTCGGACCCCGAAAATGAGCAGTTCTTC
CASSRASDPENEQFF
>TRBV5-1|NA|few|TRBJ1-2
TGCGCCAGCACGAACACCCACTATGGCTACACCTTC
CASTNTHYGYTF
>TRBV20-1|TRBD1|NA|TRBJ1-2
TGCAGTGCTCGTGACAGGGGGCGCAATAATGGCTACACCTTC
CSARDRGRNNGYTF
>TRBV27|NA|NA|TRBJ2-1
TGTGCCAGCAGCCTTACTCGGCCAGGGATCGCTCTTGTGTTCTTC
CASSLTRPGIALVFF
>TRBV6-6|NA|many|TRBJ1-5
TGTGCCAGCAGTTTCAGGGGATATAGCAATCAGCCCCAGCATTTT
CASSFRGYSNQPQHF
>TRBV5-1|NA|NA|TRBJ2-5
TGCGCCAGTCTTCGAGCAACAGGAGAGACCCAGTACTTC
CASLRATGETQYF
>TRBV5-1|NA|many|TRBJ2-7
TGCGCCAGCAGCTTGGCTCCAGGGAACTCCTACGAGCAGTACTTC
CASSLAPGNSYEQYF
>TRBV12-3/TRBV12-4|TRBD2|NA|TRBJ2-5
TGTGCCAGCAGTTTAGGCGGGGGGGCTTCCGAGACCCAGTACTTC
CASSLGGGASETQYF
>TRBV6-1|TRBD2|few|TRBJ2-3
TGTGCCAGCAGAGAGCGGGACTTTTCATCAGATACGCAGTATTTT
CASRERDFSSDTQYF
>TRBV5-1|NA|NA|TRBJ2-2
TGCGCCAGCAGCTTTTTCAGTGACGGGGAGCTGTTTTTT
CASSFFSDGELFF
>TRBV15|NA|NA|TRBJ1-4
TGTGCCACCAGCAGCGGGCTCGGGACCGGGAATGAAAAACTGTTTTTT
CATSSGLGTGNEKLFF
>TRBV4-1|TRBD2|few|TRBJ2-5
TGCGCCAGCAGCCAAGTACTAGCGGGGGGACAAGAGACCCAGTACTTC
CASSQVLAGGQETQYF
>TRBV21-1|NA|few|TRBJ2-7
TGTGCCAGCAGCAAAGGCCAGCGGGAGGTCTACGACCAGTACTTC
CASSKGQREVYDQYF
>TRBV5-1|NA|NA|TRBJ1-2
TGCGCCAGCAGCGAGGACAGCTTCTATGGCTACACCTTC
CASSEDSFYGYTF
>TRBV20-1|NA|NA|TRBJ1-5
TGCAGTGCTAGAGCCGGGACCAACAATCAGCCCCAGCATTTT
CSARAGTNNQPQHF
>TRBV7-8|TRBD1|NA|TRBJ1-5
TGTGCCAGCAGCTTGGAGACAGGGAGCGTCAATCAGCCCCAGCATTTT
CASSLETGSVNQPQHF
>TRBV7-7|NA|few|TRBJ1-5
TGTGCTAGCAGCCTCCGGACTTTCTATAGCAATCAGCCCCAGCATTTT
CASSLRTFYSNQPQHF
>TRBV11-1|NA|NA|TRBJ2-7
TGTGCCAGCAGCCCGGCCATAACGTCCTACGAGCAGTACTTC
CASSPAITSYEQYF
>TRBV15|NA|NA|TRBJ2-1
TGTGCCAGCATAAGTCGTCAGTATGAGCAGTTCTTC
CASISRQYEQFF
>TRBV20-1|NA|NA|TRBJ2-3
TGCAGTGCTAGAGATCCCCGGGGGAGGGATACGCAGTATTTT
CSARDPRGRDTQYF
>TRBV28|TRBD2|NA|TRBJ2-1
TGTGCCAGCAGTTTCCGCGGGAGGGCAAAAAATGAGCAGTTCTTC
CASSFRGRAKNEQFF